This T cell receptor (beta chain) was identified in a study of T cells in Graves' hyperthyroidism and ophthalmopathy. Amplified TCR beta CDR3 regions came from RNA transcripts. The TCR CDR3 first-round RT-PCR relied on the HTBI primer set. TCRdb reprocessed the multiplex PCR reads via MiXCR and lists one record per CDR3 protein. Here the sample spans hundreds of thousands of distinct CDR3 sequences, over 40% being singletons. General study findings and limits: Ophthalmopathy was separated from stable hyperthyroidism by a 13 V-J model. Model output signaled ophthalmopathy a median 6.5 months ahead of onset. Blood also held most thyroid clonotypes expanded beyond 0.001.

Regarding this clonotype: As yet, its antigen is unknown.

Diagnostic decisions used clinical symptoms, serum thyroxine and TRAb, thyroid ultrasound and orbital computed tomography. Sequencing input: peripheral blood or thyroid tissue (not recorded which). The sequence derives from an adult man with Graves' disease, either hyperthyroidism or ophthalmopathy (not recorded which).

In nucleotides, the CDR3 is TGTGCCAGCAGTGAGATCGGAGCGGGGGACTACGAGCAGTACTTC. Protein: CASSEIGAGDYEQYF. The rearrangement joins TRBV25-1 to TRBJ2-7; 8 bases align to TRBD2. Germline assignment: CDR1 MGHDK and CDR2 SYGVNS. The CDR3 is made up of 15 amino acids. The junction had 7 bases not matched to a gene; V was cut back by 3 bases and J by 3 bases.